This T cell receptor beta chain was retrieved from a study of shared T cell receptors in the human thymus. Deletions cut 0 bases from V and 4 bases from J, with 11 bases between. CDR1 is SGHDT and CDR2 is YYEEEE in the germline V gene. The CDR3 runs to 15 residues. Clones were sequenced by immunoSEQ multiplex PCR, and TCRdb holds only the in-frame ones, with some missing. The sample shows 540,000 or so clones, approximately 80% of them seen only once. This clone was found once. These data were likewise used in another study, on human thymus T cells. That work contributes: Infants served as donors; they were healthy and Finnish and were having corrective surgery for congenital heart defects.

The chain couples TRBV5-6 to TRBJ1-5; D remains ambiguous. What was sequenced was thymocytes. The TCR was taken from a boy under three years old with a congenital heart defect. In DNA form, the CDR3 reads TGTGCCAGCAGCTTGGACGGGAGTGGGAATCAGCCCCAGCATTTT. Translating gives CASSLDGSGNQPQHF.